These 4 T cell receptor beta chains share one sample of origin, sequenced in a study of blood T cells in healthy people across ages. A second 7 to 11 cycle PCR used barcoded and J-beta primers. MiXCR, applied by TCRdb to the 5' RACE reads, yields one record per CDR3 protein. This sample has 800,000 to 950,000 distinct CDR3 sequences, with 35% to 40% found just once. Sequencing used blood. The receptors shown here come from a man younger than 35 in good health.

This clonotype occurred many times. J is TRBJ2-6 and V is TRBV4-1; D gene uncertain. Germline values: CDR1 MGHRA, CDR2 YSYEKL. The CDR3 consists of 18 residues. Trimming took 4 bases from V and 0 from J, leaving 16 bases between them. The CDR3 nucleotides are TGCGCCAGCAGCCCCGTAGGAAGGGTCAGCTCTGGGGCCAACGTCCTGACTTTC. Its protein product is CASSPVGRVSSGANVLTF.

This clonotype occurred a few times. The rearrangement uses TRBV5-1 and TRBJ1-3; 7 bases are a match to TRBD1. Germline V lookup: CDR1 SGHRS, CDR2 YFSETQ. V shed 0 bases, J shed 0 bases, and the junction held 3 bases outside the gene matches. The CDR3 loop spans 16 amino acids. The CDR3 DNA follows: TGCGCCAGCAGCTTGGACGGACAGGCCTCTGGAAACACCATATATTTT. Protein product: CASSLDGQASGNTIYF.

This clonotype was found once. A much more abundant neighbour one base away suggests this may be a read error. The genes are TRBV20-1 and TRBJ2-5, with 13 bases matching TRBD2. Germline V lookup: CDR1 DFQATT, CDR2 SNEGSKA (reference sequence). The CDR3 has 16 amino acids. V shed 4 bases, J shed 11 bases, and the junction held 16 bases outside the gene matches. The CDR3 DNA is TGCAGTGCTATCCCCCGACTAGCGGGGGGTCGGGATGAGCAGTACTTC. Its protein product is CSAIPRLAGGRDEQYF.

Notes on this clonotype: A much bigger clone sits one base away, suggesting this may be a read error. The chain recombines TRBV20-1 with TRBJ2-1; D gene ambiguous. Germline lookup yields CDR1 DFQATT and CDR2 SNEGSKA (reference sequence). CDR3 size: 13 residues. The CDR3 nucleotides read TGCAGTGCTAGTGGGCCAGGTTACAAAGAGCAGTTCTTC. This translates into CSASGPGYKEQFF.